These T cell receptor beta chains were read from a single sample in a study of Ad26.COV2.S vaccination and SARS-CoV-2 variants. Assay used: immunoSEQ multiplex PCR; TCRdb lists only in-frame clones, some missing. The sample includes 350,000 to 500,000 clones, about 88% seen only once; the top ten take about 2.5%. Sequenced material: peripheral blood, taken in a trial of Ad26.COV2.S vaccine versus placebo. These receptor sequences come from a person between 18 and 65 years old who received the Ad26.COV2.S COVID-19 vaccine or a placebo. CDR3s include the opening cysteine and the closing phenylalanine or tryptophan. Fields, in order: V gene, CDR3 length, D gene, J gene, clone size, CDR3 protein, CDR3 DNA. A D gene is named only where the DNA matches it firmly. Clone size, where shown, is once, few, many, or a class for clones that have expanded.

TRBV19	14	TRBD1	TRBJ1-1	NA	CASSRLSDRGLAFF	TGTGCCAGTAGCCGCTTATCGGACAGGGGGCTGGCTTTCTTT
TRBV19	15	TRBD1	TRBJ2-6	NA	CATTTGGTGANVLTF	TGTGCCACCACCACAGGGGGCACTGGGGCCAACGTCCTGACTTTC
TRBV30	14	NA	TRBJ1-2	NA	CAWSVAVRGWRYTF	TGTGCCTGGAGTGTGGCGGTTAGGGGTTGGCGCTACACCTTC
TRBV5-4	15	TRBD1	TRBJ1-2	NA	CASSWGDRGLEGYTF	TGTGCCAGCAGCTGGGGCGACAGGGGGCTTGAGGGCTACACCTTC
TRBV5-6	19	TRBD2	TRBJ2-4	once	CASSFAPGLAGGAKNIQYF	TGTGCCAGCAGCTTCGCCCCGGGACTAGCCGGAGGAGCCAAAAACATTCAGTACTTC
TRBV5-1	13	NA	TRBJ2-3	NA	CASTPGGQDTQYF	TGCGCCAGCACCCCAGGGGGGCAAGATACGCAGTATTTT
TRBV5-1	13	NA	TRBJ1-2	once	CASSQTPNYGYTF	TGCGCCAGCAGCCAGACACCTAACTATGGCTACACCTTC
TRBV12-3/TRBV12-4	12	NA	TRBJ2-2	NA	CASSFVTGELFF	TGTGCCAGCAGTTTTGTCACCGGGGAGCTGTTTTTT
TRBV19	15	NA	TRBJ1-2	NA	CASSIDTGGGYGYTF	TGTGCCAGTAGTATAGATACTGGCGGGGGCTATGGCTACACCTTC
TRBV7-2	14	TRBD1	TRBJ1-4	NA	CASSLGQGAGKLFF	TGTGCCAGCAGCTTAGGTCAGGGGGCAGGAAAACTGTTTTTT
TRBV7-2	15	NA	TRBJ2-7	NA	CASSHTSTASYEQYF	TGTGCCAGCAGCCACACGTCGACAGCCTCCTACGAGCAGTACTTC
TRBV10-3	16	TRBD1	TRBJ1-4	NA	CAISELSGTGVEKLFF	TGTGCCATCAGTGAGTTGTCCGGGACAGGAGTCGAAAAACTGTTTTTT
TRBV5-6	17	NA	TRBJ2-3	NA	CASSSLLVGSLTDTQYF	TGTGCCAGCAGCTCACTCTTAGTGGGGAGCCTCACAGATACGCAGTATTTT
TRBV13	16	TRBD2	TRBJ2-3	NA	CASSNRTSGRADTQYF	TGTGCCAGCAGCAATCGGACTAGCGGGAGGGCAGATACGCAGTATTTT
TRBV7-2	18	TRBD2	TRBJ2-2	NA	CASSLPISVAGNTGELFF	TGTGCCAGCAGCTTACCGATCTCCGTAGCGGGGAACACCGGGGAGCTGTTTTTT
TRBV5-1	16	NA	TRBJ1-1	NA	CASSYASRARDTEAFF	TGCGCCAGCAGCTACGCCTCCCGGGCGCGAGATACTGAAGCTTTCTTT
TRBV24-1	15	NA	TRBJ2-1	NA	CATSKAPESYNEQFF	TGTGCCACCAGTAAGGCGCCCGAGTCCTACAATGAGCAGTTCTTC
TRBV7-9	15	NA	TRBJ2-1	NA	CASRVIGSSYNEQFF	TGTGCCAGCAGAGTGATCGGGAGCTCCTACAATGAGCAGTTCTTC
TRBV4-3	15	NA	TRBJ2-2	NA	CASSQGEGQAGELFF	TGCGCCAGCAGCCAAGGGGAAGGGCAGGCCGGGGAGCTGTTTTTT
TRBV12-3/TRBV12-4	13	NA	TRBJ2-7	NA	CASSEMDSYEQYF	TGTGCCAGCAGTGAGATGGACAGCTACGAGCAGTACTTC
TRBV28	12	NA	TRBJ1-6	NA	CASSGRESPLHF	TGTGCCAGCAGTGGCAGGGAATCACCCCTCCACTTT
TRBV18	17	TRBD2	TRBJ2-7	NA	CASSDYMAGVHSYEQYF	TGTGCCAGCTCAGACTACATGGCGGGGGTACACTCCTACGAGCAGTACTTC
TRBV14	14	NA	TRBJ1-1	NA	CASSQVVWGTEAFF	TGTGCCAGCAGCCAAGTGGTGTGGGGCACTGAAGCTTTCTTT
TRBV4-1	12	NA	TRBJ2-5	NA	CASSQEFETQYF	TGCGCCAGCAGCCAAGAATTTGAGACCCAGTACTTC
TRBV6-5	14	NA	TRBJ1-3	NA	CAIFHRTYGNTIYF	TGTGCCATTTTTCATCGGACATATGGAAACACCATATATTTT
TRBV5-1	14	NA	TRBJ1-3	NA	CASSLQGPGNTIYF	TGCGCCAGCAGCCTACAGGGACCCGGAAACACCATATATTTT
TRBV13	14	NA	TRBJ1-1	NA	CASSLGRARTEAFF	TGTGCCAGCAGCCTAGGACGGGCCAGGACTGAAGCTTTCTTT
TRBV18	15	NA	TRBJ2-5	once	CASSPGLGGGEAQYF	TGTGCCAGCTCACCAGGGCTGGGAGGCGGAGAGGCCCAGTACTTC
TRBV3-1/TRBV3-2	19	NA	TRBJ2-2	NA	CASSQEGRGEGQNTGELFF	TGTGCCAGCAGCCAAGAAGGGCGGGGCGAGGGCCAGAACACCGGGGAGCTGTTTTTT
TRBV25-1	12	NA	TRBJ1-1	NA	CASKLGYTEAFF	TGTGCCAGCAAACTGGGCTACACTGAAGCTTTCTTT
TRBV7-2	14	NA	TRBJ1-5	NA	CASSLYGRDQPQHF	TGTGCCAGCAGCTTATATGGGAGGGATCAGCCCCAGCATTTT
TRBV18	14	NA	TRBJ2-3	NA	CASSPTTDRDTQYF	TGTGCCAGCTCACCGACCACTGACAGAGATACGCAGTATTTT
TRBV23-1	17	NA	TRBJ1-4	NA	CAHNFTGRTATNEKLFF	TGCGCTCACAATTTTACAGGGCGGACTGCAACTAATGAAAAACTGTTTTTT
TRBV5-4	15	TRBD1	TRBJ2-2	NA	CASSLPGQGPGELFF	TGTGCCAGCAGCTTACCGGGACAGGGACCCGGGGAGCTGTTTTTT
TRBV7-8	12	NA	TRBJ1-1	NA	CASSLLNTEAFF	TGTGCCAGCTCCCTCCTAAACACTGAAGCTTTCTTT